Presented here are 13 T cell receptor beta chains from one specimen sequenced in a study of blood T cell repertoires in COVID-19. Profiled with immunoSEQ multiplex PCR; TCRdb holds only in-frame clones, not every one. The sample includes about 36,000 clones, around 80% of them seen just once. Material: peripheral blood. The receptors come from a man between 60 and 75 years old with acute or convalescent COVID-19.

The chain is built from TRBV6-2 or TRBV6-3 and TRBJ2-7; 7 bases are shared with TRBD1. The CDR3 is 17 residues long. Germline V gene data show CDR1 as MNHEY and CDR2 as SVGEGT. J gave up 1 base and V 2 bases, and 11 bases lay outside the gene matches. CDR3: CASSYRGTAQLSYEQYF. CDR3 in DNA: TGTGCCAGCAGTTACAGGGGGACAGCTCAACTTTCCTACGAGCAGTACTTC.

The V and J genes are TRBV2 and TRBJ2-4; tentatively, D is TRBD2 (6 bases). In germline, CDR1 is SNHLY, CDR2 FYNNEI. The CDR3 spans 14 residues. V dropped 4 bases and J dropped 3 bases, with 10 bases sitting between them. The CDR3 coding sequence is TGTGCCAGCAGTGTCGGGGGTTTCAAAAACATTCAGTACTTC. Its protein is CASSVGGFKNIQYF. Drawing the rest from reference TRBV2 and TRBJ2-4, the complete variable domain is EPEVTQTPSHQVTQMGQEVILRCVPISNHLYFYWYRQILGQKVEFLVSFYNNEISEKSEIFDDQFSVERPDGSNFTLKIRSTKLEDSAMYFCASSVGGFKNIQYFGAGTRLSVL.

This clone was counted between two and nine times. The V call is TRBV12-3 or TRBV12-4, the J call TRBJ2-1, with D perhaps matching TRBD1 (6 bases). Trimming removed 5 bases from V and 9 bases from J, with 8 bases in between. The CDR3 is made up of 11 amino acids. CDR3 DNA sequence: TGTGCCAGCAGTGGGGGCACTGAGCAGTTCTTC. Protein: CASSGGTEQFF.

A few counts support this clone. The chain has TRBV30 and TRBJ1-2, with D uncertain. CDR1 and CDR2 (germline): GTSNPN, SVGIG (reference sequence). V lost 3 bases and J lost 3, with 11 bases in between. The CDR3 totals 13 residues. CDR3 coding DNA: TGTGCCTGGAGGCGGGAGGAGGACTATGGCTACACCTTC. It specifies CAWRREEDYGYTF. Variable domain in full (rest from reference TRBV30 and TRBJ1-2): SQTIHQWPATLVQPVGSPLSLECTVEGTSNPNLYWYRQAAGRGLQLLFYSVGIGQISSEVPQNLSASRPQDRQFILSSKKLLLSDSGFYLCAWRREEDYGYTFGSGTRLTVV.

The chain recombines TRBV24-1 with TRBJ1-6; 7 bases agree with TRBD1. Losses at the gene ends were 4 bases for V and 6 bases for J; bases not matched to a gene: 2. The CDR3 extends over 14 amino acids. CDR1 KGHDR and CDR2 SFDVKD come from the germline V gene. CDR3: CATSEQGFNSPLHF. The CDR3 nucleotides read TGTGCCACCAGTGAACAGGGGTTTAATTCACCCCTCCACTTT.

The V and J genes are TRBV5-8 and TRBJ2-5; D is possibly TRBD2 (6 bases). CDR1 and CDR2 (germline): SGHTS, YDEGEE. Trimming took off 2 bases at V and 6 bases at J, with 14 bases between the two ends. The CDR3 length is 14 residues. The CDR3 spells CASSFGGDGKTQYF. The CDR3 DNA follows: TGTGCCAGCAGCTTCGGGGGAGATGGAAAGACCCAGTACTTC.

This chain uses TRBV3-1 (or the pseudogene TRBV3-2) with TRBJ2-7; D might be TRBD2 (5 bases). The CDR3 totals 12 residues. The V end was cut by 6 bases, the J end by 3 bases, with 9 bases between. Germline CDR1 and CDR2: LGHDT and YNNKEL (reference sequence). CDR3 amino acids: CASSFSDYEQYF. CDR3 coding DNA: TGTGCCAGCAGTTTTAGCGACTACGAGCAGTACTTC.

The DNA for the CDR3 is TGCGCCAGCAGAAGGGACAGGGGGCCTGAGACCCAGTACTTC. It yields the protein CASRRDRGPETQYF. The V gene is TRBV5-1, the J gene TRBJ2-5; 12 positions match TRBD1. The germline V gene has CDR1 SGHRS and CDR2 YFSETQ. The CDR3 runs to 14 residues. V was pared by 5 bases and J by 5 bases, with 4 bases of the junction left unmatched.

The rearrangement links TRBV6-5 to TRBJ2-7, with 7 bases that match TRBD1. The CDR3 spans 12 residues. With 6 bases clipped from V and 3 bases from J, the junction kept 2 bases outside the gene matches. CDR1 is MNHEY, CDR2 SVGAGI, per germline. CDR3 amino acids: CASRDRNYEQYF. The CDR3 DNA reads as TGTGCCAGCAGGGACAGGAACTACGAGCAGTACTTC.

The chain uses TRBV4-1 and TRBJ1-3; 7 bases align to TRBD1. CDR3 length: 16 residues. The germline CDR1 and CDR2 sequences are MGHRA and YSYEKL. Trimming removed 3 bases from V and 3 bases from J; junction bases left unmatched: 8. CDR3: CASSHHGTVGGNTIYF. CDR3 DNA: TGCGCCAGCAGCCACCACGGGACAGTGGGTGGAAACACCATATATTTT.

The gene calls are TRBV4-2 and TRBJ2-1; TRBD2 agrees at 9 bases. The germline gives CDR1 LGHNA, CDR2 YNFKEQ. Germline trimming cut 5 bases from V and 8 bases from J; bases unmatched to any gene: 10. The length of the CDR3 is 15 residues. The CDR3 loop reads CASSGEAGGGDEQFF. The DNA for the CDR3 is TGTGCCAGCAGCGGAGAGGCGGGAGGGGGGGATGAGCAGTTCTTC.

The rearrangement joins TRBV21-1 to TRBJ2-7; the table gives TRBD1 as D, unverified against the DNA. TRBV21-1 is labeled a pseudogene. The CDR3 runs to 14 residues. CDR3 DNA: TGTGCCAGCCACAGGGCCCTCCGAGGCTACGAGCAGTACTTC. Amino acid sequence: CASHRALRGYEQYF.

The chain is built from TRBV11-1 and TRBJ2-7; D might be TRBD2 (6 bases). Trimming took 3 bases from V and 5 from J, leaving 17 bases between them. The CDR3 contains 15 residues. In germline, CDR1 is SGHAT, CDR2 FQDESV (reference sequence). The CDR3 protein is CASSLLRGRKNEQYF. The CDR3 nucleotides read TGTGCCAGCAGCTTGCTTCGAGGGAGGAAGAACGAGCAGTACTTC.